One and the same sample provided the 10 T cell receptor beta chains below, sequenced in a study of blood T cell repertoires in COVID-19. Sequencing used immunoSEQ multiplex PCR; TCRdb keeps in-frame clones, though not all of them. The sample records about 130,000 clones, 70% to 80% being singletons. Specimen: peripheral blood. Every receptor here comes from a man in his sixties who had recovered from COVID-19.

The chain has TRBV9 and TRBJ2-2, with D maybe TRBD1 (7 bases). The CDR3 runs 14 residues. The germline V and J ends were trimmed by 7 bases and 5 bases, with 15 bases remaining between them. CDR1 is SGDLS and CDR2 is YYNGEE in the germline V gene. The CDR3 spells CASAHRGGTGELFF. The DNA for the CDR3 is TGTGCCAGCGCACACAGGGGAGGTACCGGGGAGCTGTTTTTT.

The V gene is TRBV6-5, the J gene TRBJ2-1, with a possible D match to TRBD2 (6 bases). The germline gives CDR1 MNHEY, CDR2 SVGAGI. The V gene lost 8 bases and the J gene lost 5 bases, with 19 bases spanning the gap. The CDR3 length is 15 residues. This chain's CDR3 is CASRRAQDSHNEQFF. For the CDR3, the DNA is TGTGCCAGCCGGAGGGCGCAGGATTCACACAATGAGCAGTTCTTC.

The V call is TRBV19, the J call TRBJ2-5; tentative D call: TRBD1 (6 bases). Germline CDR1 reads LNHDA; CDR2 reads SQIVND (reference sequence). Trimming removed 2 bases at V and 7 bases at J, with 17 bases between. The CDR3 is 15 amino acids. The CDR3 DNA follows: TGTGCCAGTAGTATAACAGGGTCGGGCCGAGGGACCCAGTACTTC. It codes for CASSITGSGRGTQYF.

This chain connects TRBV19 to TRBJ1-5; 7 bases are shared with TRBD1. Per germline, CDR1 LNHDA and CDR2 SQIVND (reference sequence). Germline trimming cut 7 bases from V and 4 bases from J; bases unmatched to any gene: 7. The CDR3 has 14 amino acids. The chain's CDR3 is CASKATGMNQPQHF. In nucleotides, the CDR3 is TGTGCCAGTAAGGCGACAGGGATGAATCAGCCCCAGCATTTT.

The V and J genes are TRBV18 and TRBJ1-1; 8 bases are shared with TRBD1. CDR3 length: 18 residues. Germline loops: CDR1 KGHSH, CDR2 LQKENI. V lost 3 bases, J lost 1 base, and 13 bases stayed unmatched. Written as DNA, the CDR3 is TGTGCCAGCTCACCGCTCCAACACTCGACAGGGGCGAACACTGAAGCTTTCTTT. Its protein is CASSPLQHSTGANTEAFF.

J is TRBJ2-3 and V is TRBV6-2 or TRBV6-3, with 10 positions matching TRBD2. The CDR3 loop spans 15 amino acids. The germline V gene has CDR1 MNHEY and CDR2 SVGEGT. Unmatched junction bases numbered 8, after V lost 2 bases and J lost 9 bases. CDR3 sequence reads: CASSYTSSGSGTQYF. CDR3 DNA: TGTGCCAGCAGTTACACGTCTAGCGGGAGTGGGACGCAGTATTTT.

The V call is TRBV19, the J call TRBJ2-6; 7 bases fit TRBD2. CDR1 LNHDA and CDR2 SQIVND come from the germline V gene (reference sequence). The V segment lost 5 bases and the J segment 6 bases; nucleotides outside the gene matches: 10. The CDR3 has 16 amino acids. This CDR3 reads CASSGPGGRVANVLTF. The DNA of the CDR3 is TGTGCCAGTAGTGGTCCGGGGGGTCGTGTGGCCAACGTCCTGACTTTC.

The chain combines TRBV12-3 or TRBV12-4 with TRBJ1-5; D is unresolved. Trimming shortened V by 3 bases and J by 4 bases, and 7 bases separated the two germline ends. The CDR3 is made up of 13 amino acids. In DNA form, the CDR3 reads TGTGCCAGCAGTTTCAGGATTAATCAGCCCCAGCATTTT. The encoded protein is CASSFRINQPQHF.

The chain recombines TRBV2 with TRBJ2-2, with 10 bases identical to TRBD1. Unmatched junction bases numbered 11, after V lost 6 bases and J lost 7 bases. There are 16 residues in the CDR3. Looked up from germline, CDR1 is SNHLY and CDR2 is FYNNEI. CDR3 residues: CASRVTGGVFGGELFF. The CDR3 bases are TGTGCCAGCAGAGTGACAGGGGGCGTCTTTGGCGGGGAGCTGTTTTTT.

The rearrangement links TRBV5-4 to TRBJ1-3; TRBD1 is a possible D gene (6 bases). CDR1 and CDR2 (germline): SGHNT, YYREEE (reference sequence). V lost 4 bases, J lost 1 base, and 12 bases lay in between. There are 15 residues in the CDR3. CDR3 coding DNA: TGTGCCAGCAGCGATACAGGGTTATCTGGAAACACCATATATTTT. This codes for CASSDTGLSGNTIYF. Variable domain in full (rest from reference TRBV5-4 and TRBJ1-3): ETGVTQSPTHLIKTRGQQVTLRCSSQSGHNTVSWYQQALGQGPQFIFQYYREEENGRGNFPPRFSGLQFPNYSSELNVNALELDDSALYLCASSDTGLSGNTIYFGEGSWLTVV.